The TCR beta chain described here comes from a study of shared clonotypes between healthy human individuals. General study results and limits: In a few donors, around 4.8% of naive CD4 clonotypes appeared in common.

Germline V gene data show CDR1 as KGHSH and CDR2 as LQKENI. V lost 2 bases, J lost 5 bases, and 12 bases lay in between. The CDR3 covers 14 residues. For this clone: What it binds is unknown.

The deep-level immunoSEQ assay was used. The input for sorted-subset replicate PCRs was approximately 200 ng DNA, around 30,000 T cell genomes. Clones were sequenced by immunoSEQ multiplex PCR, and TCRdb holds only the in-frame ones, with some missing. Of fewer than 3 million clones listed, around 92% were seen once; the top ten hold around 0.38%. Sequencing was done on a sample of naive CD4+ T cells from PBMCs. Subset meaning: CD45RA+ positively selected. This chain connects TRBV18 to TRBJ1-1; D gene uncertain. The sequence was obtained from a man younger than 30 in good health. Some clones in this sample may be carry-over from other donors' samples. The CDR3: CASSPMDGETEAFF. Written as DNA, the CDR3 is TGTGCCAGCTCACCAATGGACGGGGAGACTGAAGCTTTCTTT.